The 28 T cell receptor beta chains below all came from one sample that was sequenced in a study of glioma-infiltrating T cells. TCR alpha and beta CDR3 regions were amplified from RNA using iRepertoire nested multiplex PCR. TCRdb re-called the multiplex PCR reads with MiXCR, one entry per CDR3 protein. The sample holds over 100,000 distinct CDR3 sequences, less than 30% seen once. What was sequenced was glioma tissue, nonneoplastic brain tissue, or PBMCs (not recorded which). These receptors all stem from a human donor with low-grade glioma or glioblastoma, undergoing nonglioma brain surgery, or in good health (not recorded which).

This chain connects TRBV27 to TRBJ2-5; D gene unclear. Trimming cost V 4 bases and J 5 bases, with 17 bases left between them. Germline values: CDR1 MNHEY, CDR2 SMNVEV (reference sequence). This CDR3 region has 15 residues. The CDR3 reads CASSSSRQSTETQYF. Written as DNA, the CDR3 is TGTGCCAGCAGTTCATCGCGTCAGAGCACGGAGACCCAGTACTTC.

This clonotype was detected a few times. This may be a read error, as it is one base from a much larger clone. This rearrangement joins TRBV7-2 to TRBJ1-5, with 7 bases aligning to TRBD1. With V trimmed by 3 bases and J by 5 bases, 4 bases remained unmatched. Per germline, CDR1 SGHTA and CDR2 FQGNSA. This CDR3 has 14 amino acids. The CDR3 coding sequence is TGTGCCAGCAGCTTTAATCAGGGGGATCAGCCCCAGCATTTT. Translating gives CASSFNQGDQPQHF.

This clonotype came up a few times. A clone one base away is much larger, so this may be a read error. CDR3 in amino acids: CASSQLIGSSSGNTIYF. The CDR3 nucleotides are TGCGCCAGCAGCCAACTGATCGGGTCGAGCTCTGGAAACACCATATATTTT. V is TRBV4-3 and J is TRBJ1-3, with D uncertain. The V end was cut by 2 bases, the J end by 0 bases, with 14 bases between. This CDR3 contains 17 residues. From germline, CDR1 is LGHNA and CDR2 YSLEER.

This clonotype was recorded at least ten times. The chain combines TRBV7-3 with TRBJ2-3; D is unclear. The CDR3 totals 12 residues. V lost 5 bases, J lost 4 bases, and 7 bases lay in between. CDR1 and CDR2 (germline): SGHTA, FQGTGA. The CDR3 region has the DNA TGTGCCAGCAGCATAGTGGCAGATACGCAGTATTTT. Translation gives CASSIVADTQYF. The full variable domain, rest sourced from reference TRBV7-3 and TRBJ2-3, is GAGVSQTPSNKVTEKGKYVELRCDPISGHTALYWYRQSLGQGPEFLIYFQGTGAADDSGLPNDRFFAVRPEGSVSTLKIQRTERGDSAVYLCASSIVADTQYFGPGTRLTVL.

This clonotype occurred many times. The chain joins TRBV25-1 to TRBJ2-7; 8 bases are a match to TRBD1. Germline V CDR1 and CDR2: MGHDK, SYGVNS. V was clipped by 8 bases and J by 1 base; unmatched bases: 13. The CDR3 has 16 residues. CDR3 region: CASLGSSGQVSYEQYF. DNA of the CDR3: TGTGCCAGCCTGGGATCATCGGGACAGGTTTCCTACGAGCAGTACTTC.

On this clonotype: A much larger clone differs by one base, so this may be a read error. The chain couples TRBV29-1 to TRBJ2-7; D is undetermined. The CDR3 totals 12 residues. Germline V gene sequence: CDR1 SQVTM, CDR2 ANQGSEA. The V gene lost 6 bases and the J gene lost 0 bases, with 9 bases spanning the gap. The CDR3 region has the DNA TGCAGCGTGCGACGGAGCTCCTACGAGCAGTACTTC. Residues: CSVRRSSYEQYF.

There are many counts of this clonotype. The chain joins TRBV29-1 to TRBJ2-7; D call uncertain. V was shortened by 5 bases and J by 2 bases, with 10 bases between the two germline ends. CDR3 size: 12 residues. From germline, CDR1 is SQVTM and CDR2 ANQGSEA. The CDR3 DNA reads TGCAGCGTTTTGGACGGCGCCTACGAGCAGTACTTC. Its translation: CSVLDGAYEQYF.

In regard to this clonotype: A read error may be the cause here, since a much bigger clone is one base away. The chain recombines TRBV29-1 with TRBJ1-4, with 7 bases identical to TRBD1. Germline values: CDR1 SQVTM, CDR2 ANQGSEA. There are 14 residues in the CDR3. The V gene end was trimmed by 5 bases and the J gene end by 3 bases; junction bases not matched to a gene: 6. CDR3 nucleotides: TGCAGCGTTACCAGGGGGGCGCCTAATGAAAAACTGTTTTTT. Encoded protein: CSVTRGAPNEKLFF.

This chain links TRBV7-9 with TRBJ1-5; tentatively, D is TRBD1 (6 bases). CDR3 length equals 12 residues. V was trimmed by 11 bases and J by 1 base, leaving 9 bases between them. In germline, CDR1 is SEHNR, CDR2 FQNEAQ (reference sequence). CDR3 residues: CAAGTSNQPQHF. CDR3 DNA: TGTGCCGCCGGGACAAGCAATCAGCCCCAGCATTTT. Full variable domain (remainder filled in from reference TRBV7-9 and TRBJ1-5): DTGVSQNPRHKITKRGQNVTFRCDPISEHNRLYWYRQTLGQGPEFLTYFQNEAQLEKSRLLSDRFSAERPKGSFSTLEIQRTEQGDSAMYLCAAGTSNQPQHFGDGTRLSIL.

Only one count was recorded for this clonotype. Given a much more abundant clone one base away, this may be a read error. This rearrangement joins TRBV3-1 to TRBJ1-2; D remains unclear. Germline CDR1 reads LGHDT; CDR2 reads YNNKEL (reference sequence). V was pared by 3 bases and J by 3 bases, with 14 bases between. The CDR3 consists of 15 residues. DNA for the CDR3: TGTGCCAGCAGCCACTTAGGGCGGCTTGACTATGGCTACACCTTC. Translated: CASSHLGRLDYGYTF.

This clonotype was observed once. Because the CDR3 is missing its conserved closing phenylalanine or tryptophan, this is likely a read error. This sequence joins TRBV28 and TRBJ2-1; no definite D call. Per the germline V gene, CDR1 is MDHEN and CDR2 is SYDVKM. The germline V and J ends were trimmed by 6 bases and 7 bases, with 7 bases remaining between them. The CDR3 extends over 11 amino acids. This CDR3 reads CASRIQNEQFL. As DNA, the CDR3 is TGTGCCAGCAGGATCCAGAATGAGCAGTTCCTC.

This clonotype occurred many times. The J gene is TRBJ1-1, the V gene TRBV27; D unresolved. From germline, CDR1 is MNHEY and CDR2 SMNVEV (reference sequence). V was clipped by 5 bases and J by 5 bases, with 15 bases between them. The CDR3 is 14 residues long. The DNA for the CDR3 is TGTGCCAGCAGTCCGTACCCGGTAAGGACTGAAGCTTTCTTT. Residues: CASSPYPVRTEAFF.

This clonotype was observed many times. The chain links TRBV10-2 to TRBJ2-7; maybe TRBD2 (5 bases). V was shortened by 6 bases and J by 4 bases, with 13 bases between the two germline ends. CDR1 is WSHSY, CDR2 SAAADI, per germline. The length of the CDR3 is 13 residues. CDR3 DNA: TGCGCCAGCAGCCCCGGACTGAGATACGAGCAGTACTTC. Its protein product is CASSPGLRYEQYF.

The rearrangement links TRBV5-1 to TRBJ2-1; TRBD1 might be the D (5 bases). The germline V and J ends were trimmed by 0 bases and 9 bases, with 16 bases remaining between them. The germline CDR1 and CDR2 sequences are SGHRS and YFSETQ. The CDR3 has 15 residues. The CDR3 DNA reads TGCGCCAGCAGCTTGGGCTGGACAAACCTTAGTGAGCAGTTCTTC. It specifies CASSLGWTNLSEQFF. Full variable domain (outside the CDR3, taken from reference TRBV5-1 and TRBJ2-1): KAGVTQTPRYLIKTRGQQVTLSCSPISGHRSVSWYQQTPGQGLQFLFEYFSETQRNKGNFPGRFSGRQFSNSRSEMNVSTLELGDSALYLCASSLGWTNLSEQFFGPGTRLTVL.

As for this clonotype: Just one base apart from a much larger clone, this may be a read error. The gene calls are TRBV2 and TRBJ2-1; a weak D match, TRBD1 (6 bases). In germline, CDR1 is SNHLY, CDR2 FYNNEI. The CDR3 is made up of 12 amino acids. CDR3 amino acids: CASSEWDNKQFF. The CDR3 DNA sequence: TGTGCCAGCAGTGAATGGGACAATAAGCAGTTCTTC.

This clonotype has at least ten counts. This sequence joins TRBV7-3 and TRBJ1-1; possibly TRBD1 for D (5 bases). Trimming stripped 2 bases from V and 4 bases from J, with 11 bases between. The CDR3 sequence is 14 residues long. Germline values: CDR1 SGHTA, CDR2 FQGTGA. CDR3 DNA: TGTGCCAGCAGCTTACAGGGAGAGAGCACTGAAGCTTTCTTT. Its protein product is CASSLQGESTEAFF. The full variable domain, rest sourced from reference TRBV7-3 and TRBJ1-1, is GAGVSQTPSNKVTEKGKYVELRCDPISGHTALYWYRQSLGQGPEFLIYFQGTGAADDSGLPNDRFFAVRPEGSVSTLKIQRTERGDSAVYLCASSLQGESTEAFFGQGTRLTVV.

This clonotype was detected only a few times. J is TRBJ2-1 and V is TRBV29-1; D unclear. Trimming stripped 3 bases from V and 5 bases from J, with 8 bases between. Germline V CDR1 and CDR2: SQVTM, ANQGSEA. The CDR3 has 12 amino acids. In nucleotides, the CDR3 is TGCAGCGTTGACCACGGGCACAATGAGCAGTTCTTC. Encoded protein: CSVDHGHNEQFF.

This clonotype was detected ten times or more. The rearrangement uses TRBV28 and TRBJ1-5, with D unresolved. The length of the CDR3 is 15 residues. Germline CDR1 is MDHEN and CDR2 is SYDVKM. V gave up 3 bases and J gave up 0 bases, with 9 bases separating them. CDR3 sequence: CASSFVQFSNQPQHF. As DNA, the CDR3 is TGTGCCAGCAGTTTTGTCCAGTTTAGCAATCAGCCCCAGCATTTT.

Only a few counts were recorded for this clonotype. The rearrangement joins TRBV30 to TRBJ1-3; D is ambiguous. V lost 8 bases, J lost 0 bases, and 8 bases lay in between. This CDR3 is 12 amino acids long. Germline CDR1 reads GTSNPN; CDR2 reads SVGIG (reference sequence). CDR3 region: CAGGSSGNTIYF. The CDR3 nucleotides read TGTGCCGGCGGGAGCTCTGGAAACACCATATATTTT. The full variable domain, with the rest looked up from reference TRBV30 and TRBJ1-3, is SQTIHQWPATLVQPVGSPLSLECTVEGTSNPNLYWYRQAAGRGLQLLFYSVGIGQISSEVPQNLSASRPQDRQFILSSKKLLLSDSGFYLCAGGSSGNTIYFGEGSWLTVV.

On this clonotype: A read error may account for a junction end that differs from germline. The CDR3, as DNA: TGCATTGCTAGGGGACAGGGGGCTTTAAGCTACACCTTC. It encodes CIARGQGALSYTF. This chain uses TRBV20-1 with TRBJ1-2; 12 bases line up with TRBD1. The CDR3 runs to 13 residues. Germline values: CDR1 DFQATT, CDR2 SNEGSKA (reference sequence).

A remark on this clonotype: A read error may explain this, as a much larger clone is one base away. The CDR3 DNA is TGTGCCACCTCGATTAGCAATCAGCGCCAGCATTTT. This encodes CATSISNQRQHF. The chain joins TRBV19 to TRBJ1-5; D gene uncertain. The CDR3 sequence is 12 residues long. CDR1 LNHDA and CDR2 SQIVND come from the germline V gene (reference sequence).

The chain has TRBV12-3 or TRBV12-4 and TRBJ2-1; 9 bases line up with TRBD2. The CDR3 totals 15 residues. Trimming cost V 5 bases and J 9 bases; bases outside gene matches: 11. The CDR3: CASSPATSGRLEQFF. CDR3 nucleotides: TGTGCCAGCAGTCCAGCGACTAGCGGTCGTCTTGAGCAGTTCTTC.

A remark on this clonotype: This may be a read error, as it is one base from a much larger clone. This CDR3 is CASSLPKTGGGVTDTQYF. In nucleotides, the CDR3 is TGCGCCAGCAGCCTACCTAAGACTGGCGGGGGCGTCACAGATACGCAGTATTTT. The J gene is TRBJ2-3, the V gene TRBV5-1, with D perhaps matching TRBD2 (7 bases). With 4 bases removed from V and 2 bases from J, the gap between germline ends came to 23 bases. This CDR3 is 18 amino acids long. Germline CDR1 SGHRS, CDR2 YFSETQ.

Note on this clonotype: This may be a read error: a much more frequent sequence differs by one nucleotide. V and J are TRBV7-2 and TRBJ2-1; possibly TRBD1 or TRBD2 for D (6 bases each). The CDR3 totals 16 residues. Germline loops: CDR1 SGHTA, CDR2 FQGNSA. The CDR3 DNA is TGTGACAGCAGCTTAGCAAGGTATTCGGGGGCCAATGAGCAGTTCTTC. Its translation: CDSSLARYSGANEQFF.

This clonotype showed up just a few times. The J gene is TRBJ2-3, the V gene TRBV11-2; 11 nucleotides agree with TRBD2. The CDR3 covers 16 residues. CDR1 SGHAT and CDR2 FQNNGV come from the germline V gene. V shed 6 bases, J shed 5 bases, and the junction held 10 bases outside the gene matches. In DNA, the CDR3 is TGTGCCAGCAGGGATCTACTAGCGGGAGAGGGAGATACGCAGTATTTT. This translates into CASRDLLAGEGDTQYF.

This clonotype appeared many times. The chain uses TRBV28 and TRBJ1-5; D is perhaps TRBD1 (5 bases). V was pared by 6 bases and J by 1 base, with 7 bases between. This CDR3 has 13 residues. CDR1 MDHEN and CDR2 SYDVKM come from the germline V gene. CDR3 amino acids: CASSRDSNQPQHF. The CDR3 DNA reads as TGTGCCAGCAGCCGGGACAGCAATCAGCCCCAGCATTTT.

This clonotype was seen just once. The genes are TRBV7-2 and TRBJ1-5; the D is unclear. The CDR3 contains 13 residues. The germline V gene has CDR1 SGHTA and CDR2 FQGNSA. V was cut by 9 bases and J by 2 bases, with 11 bases left in between. The CDR3 protein is CTSRSSGNQPQHF. For the CDR3, the DNA is TGTACCAGTAGATCGTCGGGCAATCAGCCCCAGCATTTT.

This clonotype has a count of ten or more. This rearrangement joins TRBV2 to TRBJ2-5; weak D call: TRBD1 (5 bases). The CDR3 is 13 residues long. V lost 7 bases and J 4 bases, leaving 13 bases between the germline ends. Germline-derived CDR1 and CDR2 are SNHLY and FYNNEI. The CDR3 nucleotides read TGTGCCAGCAACCCAGGGTTTGGAGAGACCCAGTACTTC. It encodes CASNPGFGETQYF. Combining the CDR3 with reference TRBV2 and TRBJ2-5 gives the whole variable domain EPEVTQTPSHQVTQMGQEVILRCVPISNHLYFYWYRQILGQKVEFLVSFYNNEISEKSEIFDDQFSVERPDGSNFTLKIRSTKLEDSAMYFCASNPGFGETQYFGPGTRLLVL.